A selection of T cell receptor beta chains follows, all from one sample in a study of T cells in localized non-small cell lung cancer. Some clones are missing from TCRdb's copy, which holds only in-frame ones; the method was immunoSEQ multiplex PCR. Among 55,000 or so clones listed, roughly 75% were seen once. This specimen consisted of PBMCs, obtained before any cancer treatment. The receptors were sampled from a woman between 40 and 69 years old with stage II lung adenocarcinoma. The conserved cysteine and the conserved F or W are not part of the CDR3 here.

v_call,j_call,cdr3_aa
TRBV13,TRBJ1-6,ASSEGPYNSPLH
TRBV15,TRBJ2-7,ATSPKGGNSYEQY
TRBV4-2,TRBJ1-2,ASSGTGSNYGYT
TRBV28,TRBJ1-4,ASSLGEKLF
TRBV7-9,TRBJ2-7,ASSLVGQSSYEQY
TRBV19,TRBJ2-2,ASSIRGYTGELF
TRBV21-1,TRBJ1-5,ASSKMGSSDQPQH
TRBV7-3,TRBJ2-5,ASSLGTSGPAGETQY
TRBV19,TRBJ2-1,ATTGTRGYHEQF
TRBV6-5,TRBJ2-7,ASSWAGNPYEQY
TRBV6-6,TRBJ1-5,ASRAGGSQPQH
TRBV6-4,TRBJ2-1,ASSEGPSGGGDEQF
TRBV18,TRBJ1-4,ASGQLGEKLF
TRBV7-9,TRBJ1-4,ASEAEGEKLF
TRBV10-1,TRBJ2-2,ASSPDGVPNTGELF
TRBV7-9,TRBJ2-1,ASSPQVGVYNEQF
TRBV7-2,TRBJ2-1,ASSLESSGATYNEQF
TRBV5-1,TRBJ2-4,ASSAGQHKNIQY
TRBV11-2,TRBJ1-5,ASSLDRGRQPQH
TRBV18,TRBJ1-5,ASSPRGRNQPQH
TRBV7-2,TRBJ1-2,ASSLAGTANYGYT
TRBV21-1,TRBJ1-1,ASIPGQGGNTEAF
TRBV6-1,TRBJ1-6,ASSEIGGTHSPLH
TRBV5-5,TRBJ1-4,ASSSGTGGNEKLF
TRBV28,TRBJ2-4,ASSLPKWTSGGASLKEQY
TRBV28,TRBJ2-7,ASSTPGLAVHEQY
TRBV19,TRBJ1-2,ASAERRANYGYT
TRBV14,TRBJ2-3,ASSQEIYTDTQY
TRBV30,TRBJ2-2,AWSVEDRGTGELF
TRBV29-1,TRBJ2-3,SATSGGHSTDTQY
TRBV18,TRBJ1-4,ASSQPRQAHNEKLF